This is a list of T cell receptor beta chains from one sample in a study of T cells in localized non-small cell lung cancer. Assay: immunoSEQ multiplex PCR; the TCRdb copy retains only in-frame clones and omits some. The repertoire holds some 78,000 clones, just under 85% seen once, with roughly 3% in the top ten. The sample was peripheral blood, taken before any cancer treatment. Receptors originate from a man aged 40 to 70 with stage I lung adenocarcinoma. Each CDR3 is given with its conserved first and last residue. A D gene is named only where the DNA matches it firmly. Only some rows state a clone size, as once, few, many or a class for expanded clones.

cdr3_aa | cdr3_nt | v_call | d_call | j_call | clone_size | cdr3_length
CASSLSSGGYNEQFF | TGTGCCAGCAGCTTAAGTAGCGGGGGTTACAATGAGCAGTTCTTC | TRBV7-2 | TRBD2 | TRBJ2-1 | - | 15
CASSLGLAALDEQFF | TGTGCCAGCAGCTTGGGACTAGCGGCTCTGGATGAGCAGTTCTTC | TRBV7-9 | TRBD2 | TRBJ2-1 | - | 15
CASTLERGGEQYF | TGTGCCAGCACTTTGGAGCGGGGGGGCGAGCAGTACTTC | TRBV6-6 | TRBD2 | TRBJ2-7 | - | 13
CASSRSDSFGNTIYF | TGTGCCAGCAGCCGATCGGACAGTTTCGGAAACACCATATATTTT | TRBV6-5 | - | TRBJ1-3 | - | 15
CASSLFFGTNEKLFF | TGTGCCAGCAGTTTATTTTTCGGGACTAATGAAAAACTGTTTTTT | TRBV28 | - | TRBJ1-4 | - | 15
CASSLNSARADTQYF | TGCGCCAGCAGCTTGAATAGCGCCAGGGCAGATACGCAGTATTTT | TRBV5-1 | - | TRBJ2-3 | - | 15
CAWSRDRQAKNIQYF | TGTGCCTGGAGCCGGGACAGGCAAGCCAAAAACATTCAGTACTTC | TRBV30 | TRBD1 | TRBJ2-4 | - | 15
CASTSGGAAGELFF | TGCGCCAGCACCAGCGGGGGGGCAGCCGGGGAGCTGTTTTTT | TRBV5-1 | TRBD2 | TRBJ2-2 | - | 14
CASGGTRTNYGYTF | TGTGCCAGCGGGGGGACACGAACTAACTATGGCTACACCTTC | TRBV21-1 | - | TRBJ1-2 | - | 14
CASSSLGVETQYF | TGTGCCAGCAGTAGCTTGGGGGTAGAGACCCAGTACTTC | TRBV2 | - | TRBJ2-5 | - | 13
CASSDGYTEAFF | TGTGCCAGCAGCGACGGATACACTGAAGCTTTCTTT | TRBV6-5 | - | TRBJ1-1 | - | 12
CASSFRGEQYF | TGCGCCAGCAGCTTCAGGGGGGAGCAGTACTTC | TRBV5-1 | TRBD1 | TRBJ2-7 | few | 11
CAWSVRPRAEQYF | TGTGCCTGGAGTGTAAGGCCCAGGGCCGAGCAGTACTTC | TRBV30 | - | TRBJ2-7 | - | 13
CASILTGTYTGELFF | TGTGCCAGCATCTTGACCGGGACATACACCGGGGAGCTGTTTTTT | TRBV2 | - | TRBJ2-2 | - | 15